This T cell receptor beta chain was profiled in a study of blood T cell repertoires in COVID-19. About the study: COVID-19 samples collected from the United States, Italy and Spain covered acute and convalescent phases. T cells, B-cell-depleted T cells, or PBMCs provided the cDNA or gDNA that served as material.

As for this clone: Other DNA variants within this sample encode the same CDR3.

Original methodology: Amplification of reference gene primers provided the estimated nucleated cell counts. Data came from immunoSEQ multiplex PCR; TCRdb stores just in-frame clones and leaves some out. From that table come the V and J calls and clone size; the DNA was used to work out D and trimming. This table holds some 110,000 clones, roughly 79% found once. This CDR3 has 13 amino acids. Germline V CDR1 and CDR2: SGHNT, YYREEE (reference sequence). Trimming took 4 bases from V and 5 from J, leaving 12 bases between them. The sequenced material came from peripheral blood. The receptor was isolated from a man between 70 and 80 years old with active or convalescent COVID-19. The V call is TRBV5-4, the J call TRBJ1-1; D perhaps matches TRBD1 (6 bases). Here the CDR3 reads CASSLQGGTEAFF. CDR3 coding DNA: TGTGCCAGCAGCCTACAGGGAGGGACTGAAGCTTTCTTT. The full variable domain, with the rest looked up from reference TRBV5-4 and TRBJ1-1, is ETGVTQSPTHLIKTRGQQVTLRCSSQSGHNTVSWYQQALGQGPQFIFQYYREEENGRGNFPPRFSGLQFPNYSSELNVNALELDDSALYLCASSLQGGTEAFFGQGTRLTVV.